This passage covers 23 T cell receptor beta chains from one sample sequenced in a study of blood T cells in healthy people across ages. Together with a sample-barcoded 5' primer, a J-beta primer mix was included in a second PCR lasting about 7 to 12 cycles. TCRdb recomputed calls from the 5' RACE reads with MiXCR, one row per CDR3 protein. The top ten clones hold about 4% of a sample with around 1,600,000 distinct CDR3 sequences, about 45% of them seen once. Sequencing input: blood. These receptor sequences come from a woman between 18 and 30 years old in good health.

The chain is built from TRBV29-1 and TRBJ2-2; no reliable D call. CDR1 and CDR2 (germline): SQVTM, ANQGSEA. The V gene lost 6 bases and the J gene lost 1 base, with 9 bases spanning the gap. The CDR3 is 13 amino acids. The CDR3 bases are TGCAGCGTCGAGCCAGAGAACACCGGGGAGCTGTTTTTT. It yields the protein CSVEPENTGELFF.

The V and J genes are TRBV7-3 and TRBJ2-7; D not certain. V was cut by 6 bases and J by 3 bases, with 24 bases left in between. The length of the CDR3 is 17 residues. The germline CDR1 and CDR2 sequences are SGHTA and FQGTGA. CDR3 loop: CASSPSGGPDGNYEQYF. DNA of the CDR3: TGTGCCAGCAGTCCATCCGGTGGCCCAGATGGGAACTACGAGCAGTACTTC.

This rearrangement joins TRBV9 to TRBJ2-1; 8 nucleotides line up with TRBD2. V shed 0 bases, J shed 5 bases, and the junction held 7 bases outside the gene matches. The germline gives CDR1 SGDLS, CDR2 YYNGEE. The CDR3 loop spans 16 amino acids. CDR3 bases: TGTGCCAGCAGCGTAGACGGAGCGGGAGCCAACAATGAGCAGTTCTTC. Its translation: CASSVDGAGANNEQFF.

The rearrangement joins TRBV6-2 or TRBV6-3 to TRBJ2-7; no definite D call. V lost 0 bases, J lost 2 bases, and 11 bases lay in between. The CDR3 covers 15 residues. Germline V gene data show CDR1 as MNHEY and CDR2 as SVGEGT. The CDR3 region has the DNA TGTGCCAGCAGTTACTCTTCCACCAGTCCCTACGAGCAGTACTTC. Protein: CASSYSSTSPYEQYF.

The CDR3 DNA sequence: TGCAGTGCTCTGTTAACGGGGCCCTACAATGAGCAGTTCTTC. Translation gives CSALLTGPYNEQFF. The genes are TRBV20-1 and TRBJ2-1; the D gene could be TRBD1 or TRBD2 (5 bases each). V shed 5 bases and J shed 2 bases, with 13 bases lying between them. Germline loops: CDR1 DFQATT, CDR2 SNEGSKA (reference sequence). The CDR3 consists of 14 residues.

The rearrangement joins TRBV2 to TRBJ1-4; 8 bases fit TRBD1. V was pared by 6 bases and J by 8 bases, with 8 bases of the junction left unmatched. CDR3 length: 14 amino acids. Per germline, CDR1 SNHLY and CDR2 FYNNEI. The CDR3 region is CASRIGQGDEKLFF. CDR3 DNA sequence: TGTGCCAGCAGGATAGGACAGGGAGACGAAAAACTGTTTTTT.

This clonotype was picked up many times. The chain employs TRBV7-9 and TRBJ1-5, with TRBD1 identical over 7 bases. This CDR3 contains 13 residues. V dropped 2 bases and J dropped 5; count of bases not matched to a gene: 0. Germline CDR1 and CDR2: SEHNR and FQNEAQ (reference sequence). For the CDR3, the DNA is TGTGCCAGCAGCTTACAGGGGGATCAGCCCCAGCATTTT. This encodes CASSLQGDQPQHF.

The CDR3 protein is CATNQGSSGNTIYF. CDR3 DNA: TGTGCCACCAACCAGGGGAGCTCTGGAAACACCATATATTTT. J is TRBJ1-3 and V is TRBV6-2 or TRBV6-3, with D tentatively TRBD1 (6 bases). The CDR3 loop spans 14 amino acids. V shed 10 bases and J shed 0 bases, with 13 bases lying between them. CDR1 is MNHEY, CDR2 SVGEGT, per germline.

The chain uses TRBV5-1 and TRBJ2-3; D perhaps matches TRBD1 (5 bases). Germline V gene data show CDR1 as SGHRS and CDR2 as YFSETQ. CDR3 length: 17 residues. V gave up 1 base and J gave up 1 base, with 16 bases separating them. In DNA form, the CDR3 reads TGCGCCAGCAGCTTGAGGGGTGGGGCAGCTCGCACAGATACGCAGTATTTT. The encoded protein is CASSLRGGAARTDTQYF.

This clonotype was detected only a few times. V and J are TRBV4-3 and TRBJ2-2; a weak D match, TRBD2 (6 bases). CDR1 LGHNA and CDR2 YSLEER come from the germline V gene. The CDR3 is 17 amino acids. V was shortened by 4 bases and J by 0 bases, with 15 bases between the two germline ends. CDR3 coding DNA: TGCGCCAGCAGCCTGGGACTCTACGGCGCGAACACCGGGGAGCTGTTTTTT. It yields the protein CASSLGLYGANTGELFF.

The rearrangement uses TRBV14 and TRBJ2-7; D is unresolved. With 4 bases removed from V and 7 bases from J, the gap between germline ends came to 14 bases. From germline, CDR1 is SGHDN and CDR2 FVKESK. The CDR3 extends over 13 amino acids. CDR3: CASSLLSYNEQYF. DNA of the CDR3: TGTGCCAGCAGCCTCCTCTCCTACAATGAGCAGTACTTC.

The genes are TRBV20-1 and TRBJ2-5; maybe TRBD2 (5 bases). V was trimmed by 4 bases and J by 3 bases, leaving 12 bases between them. This CDR3 region has 13 residues. The germline CDR1 and CDR2 sequences are DFQATT and SNEGSKA (reference sequence). The CDR3 DNA is TGCAGTGCTAAGAGAGCGGTAGAAGAGACCCAGTACTTC. Protein sequence: CSAKRAVEETQYF.

The chain links TRBV20-1 to TRBJ2-5; no definite D call. CDR1 DFQATT and CDR2 SNEGSKA come from the germline V gene (reference sequence). The CDR3 contains 13 residues. The V end was cut by 3 bases, the J end by 11 bases, with 19 bases between. The CDR3 here is CSASELAGDEQYF. Here the CDR3 DNA reads TGCAGTGCTAGTGAATTAGCTGGCGATGAGCAGTACTTC.

V usage is TRBV28 and J usage is TRBJ2-5; tentative D call: TRBD1 (6 bases). Germline lookup yields CDR1 MDHEN and CDR2 SYDVKM. V lost 10 bases, J lost 11 bases, and 20 bases lay in between. This CDR3 is built from 12 residues. The CDR3 coding sequence is TGTGCCACGAACAGGGTTTACAATGAGCAGTACTTC. Translation gives CATNRVYNEQYF.

The chain has TRBV10-1 and TRBJ1-4; 7 nucleotides align to TRBD1. Trimming cost V 4 bases and J 7 bases; bases outside gene matches: 9. The CDR3 loop spans 15 amino acids. CDR1 is WNHNN and CDR2 is SYGVQD in the germline V gene (reference sequence). The CDR3 DNA follows: TGCGCCAGCAGTGCCGGACAGGACGAGATTGAAAAACTGTTTTTT. Translating gives CASSAGQDEIEKLFF.

This clonotype was seen at least ten times. An end of the junction differs from the germline gene, which may be a read error. The genes are TRBV5-1 and TRBJ2-3, with a weak D call TRBD2 (5 bases). This CDR3 region has 14 residues. Germline loops: CDR1 SGHRS, CDR2 YFSETQ. Here the CDR3 DNA reads TGTGCCAGCAGCTTAGCGAGTAGCACAGATACGCAGTATTTT. It is translated as CASSLASSTDTQYF.

V gene TRBV20-1 combines with J gene TRBJ2-7, with 7 bases fitting TRBD1. Losses at the gene ends were 5 bases for V and 3 bases for J; bases not matched to a gene: 13. The CDR3 is 15 residues long. CDR1 and CDR2 from the germline V gene are DFQATT and SNEGSKA (reference sequence). The DNA for the CDR3 is TGCAGTGCTCGCCTTGGGACAGTCGGTTACTACGAGCAGTACTTC. Translation: CSARLGTVGYYEQYF.

The chain uses TRBV24-1 and TRBJ2-3, with 7 bases aligning to TRBD1. The CDR3 contains 21 residues. Losses at the gene ends were 9 bases for V and 0 bases for J; bases not matched to a gene: 26. In germline, CDR1 is KGHDR, CDR2 SFDVKD. CDR3 region: CATFPGRTGAESRPSTDTQYF. CDR3 sequence (DNA): TGTGCCACCTTCCCCGGGCGTACAGGGGCGGAATCGCGTCCTAGCACAGATACGCAGTATTTT.

The rearrangement uses TRBV28 and TRBJ2-5; D could derive from TRBD1 or TRBD2 (5 bases each). Germline V gene sequence: CDR1 MDHEN, CDR2 SYDVKM. This CDR3 region has 16 residues. V was clipped by 4 bases and J by 1 base, with 16 bases between them. As DNA, the CDR3 is TGTGCCAGCAGTTCCCGGGACGATTATGCCCAAGAGACCCAGTACTTC. Translation gives CASSSRDDYAQETQYF. Combining the CDR3 with reference TRBV28 and TRBJ2-5 gives the whole variable domain DVKVTQSSRYLVKRTGEKVFLECVQDMDHENMFWYRQDPGLGLRLIYFSYDVKMKEKGDIPEGYSVSREKKERFSLILESASTNQTSMYLCASSSRDDYAQETQYFGPGTRLLVL.

There are a few counts of this clonotype. The rearrangement joins TRBV4-1 to TRBJ1-6, with 10 bases identical to TRBD1. With 4 bases clipped from V and 1 base from J, the junction kept 7 bases outside the gene matches. CDR3 length: 18 residues. Germline lookup yields CDR1 MGHRA and CDR2 YSYEKL. In nucleotides, the CDR3 is TGCGCCAGCAGCCTTTGGACAGGGGGACCTTCCTATAATTCACCCCTCCACTTT. It translates to CASSLWTGGPSYNSPLHF.

This chain joins TRBV27 and TRBJ1-2, with D maybe TRBD1 (5 bases). In germline, CDR1 is MNHEY, CDR2 SMNVEV (reference sequence). V was trimmed by 4 bases and J by 8 bases, leaving 11 bases between them. The CDR3 is 12 residues long. CDR3 sequence: CASSSGTVGYTF. DNA for the CDR3: TGTGCCAGCAGTTCCGGGACGGTGGGCTACACCTTC.

The sample holds a few counts of this clonotype. The V gene is TRBV6-5, the J gene TRBJ1-2, with 8 bases identical to TRBD1. After removal of 2 bases from V and 4 bases from J, the junction contained 3 bases not matched to a gene. The CDR3 has 14 amino acids. Germline lookup yields CDR1 MNHEY and CDR2 SVGAGI. In nucleotides, the CDR3 is TGTGCCAGCAGTTACGGACAGGGCCTCTATGGCTACACCTTC. Translating it yields CASSYGQGLYGYTF.

This clonotype was observed a few times. The chain recombines TRBV20-1 with TRBJ2-7; D is tentatively TRBD1 or TRBD2 (6 bases each). This CDR3 contains 15 residues. V gave up 0 bases and J gave up 2 bases, with 14 bases separating them. Germline V gene data show CDR1 as DFQATT and CDR2 as SNEGSKA (reference sequence). The CDR3 loop reads CSARDRGVPTYEQYF. The CDR3 nucleotides are TGCAGTGCTAGAGATAGGGGGGTTCCTACCTACGAGCAGTACTTC.